The sequence of this T cell receptor beta chain was determined in a study of shared clonotypes between healthy human individuals. The study's findings and limits: The study generally estimated greater richness for naive than memory subsets.

This clone appeared a single time. Its specificity is unknown. The CDR3 is 16 residues long. Germline-derived CDR1 and CDR2 are MDHEN and SYDVKM. Trimming at V came to 5 bases and at J to 1 base, leaving 6 bases not matched to a gene. The table came from immunoSEQ multiplex PCR; TCRdb's copy has only in-frame clones and leaves some out. Altogether 2 million to 2.5 million clones are present, 90% to 95% being singletons, with the ten largest covering 0.39%. Sequenced: naive CD4+ T cells from PBMCs. Subset in this sample: CD45RA+ positively selected. V gene TRBV28 combines with J gene TRBJ2-1; 9 nucleotides agree with TRBD2. This clonotype was sampled from a young man in good health. Some clones in this sample may be carry-over from other donors' samples. The CDR3 spells CASSRSGSLSYNEQFF. The CDR3 DNA follows: TGTGCCAGCAGTCGTAGCGGGAGTTTATCCTACAATGAGCAGTTCTTC.